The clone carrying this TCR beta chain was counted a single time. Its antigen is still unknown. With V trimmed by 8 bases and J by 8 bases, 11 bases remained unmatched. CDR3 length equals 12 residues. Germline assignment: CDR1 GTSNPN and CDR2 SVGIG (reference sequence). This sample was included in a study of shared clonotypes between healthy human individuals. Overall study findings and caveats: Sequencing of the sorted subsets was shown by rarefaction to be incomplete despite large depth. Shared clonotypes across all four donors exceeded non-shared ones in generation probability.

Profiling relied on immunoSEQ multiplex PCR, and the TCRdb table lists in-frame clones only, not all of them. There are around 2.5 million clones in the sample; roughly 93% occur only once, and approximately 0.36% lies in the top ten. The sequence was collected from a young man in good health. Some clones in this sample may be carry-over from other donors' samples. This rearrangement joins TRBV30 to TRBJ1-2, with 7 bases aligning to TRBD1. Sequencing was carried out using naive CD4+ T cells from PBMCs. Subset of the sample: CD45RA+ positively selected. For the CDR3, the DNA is TGTGCCACTGACAGGGCCCGACGCGGCTACACCTTC. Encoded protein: CATDRARRGYTF.